The 7 T cell receptor beta chains reported below all come from one sample, sequenced in a study of blood T cell repertoires in COVID-19. The method was immunoSEQ multiplex PCR; TCRdb's version includes in-frame clones alone and lacks a portion of them. The sample has 95,000 to 110,000 clones, 88% seen once. The sample taken for sequencing was peripheral blood. These receptors all come from a man between 45 and 60 years old with active or convalescent COVID-19.

The chain joins TRBV7-9 to TRBJ1-1, with D perhaps TRBD1 (5 bases). The V and J ends lost 1 base and 2 bases respectively, with 8 bases between them. This CDR3 has 14 residues. Germline CDR1 SEHNR, CDR2 FQNEAQ (reference sequence). The CDR3: CASSLEGLNTEAFF. CDR3 coding DNA: TGTGCCAGCAGCTTAGAGGGGCTTAACACTGAAGCTTTCTTT.

The rearrangement links TRBV3-1 (or the pseudogene TRBV3-2) to TRBJ1-1, with 9 bases identical to TRBD1. CDR1 LGHDT and CDR2 YNNKEL come from the germline V gene (reference sequence). The CDR3 loop spans 17 amino acids. Germline trimming cut 0 bases from V and 4 bases from J; bases unmatched to any gene: 9. CDR3 loop: CASSQDPGQGSGTEAFF. The CDR3 bases are TGTGCCAGCAGCCAAGACCCGGGACAGGGCTCTGGCACTGAAGCTTTCTTT.

The rearrangement joins TRBV5-1 to TRBJ2-3; the D gene is possibly TRBD2 (6 bases). From germline, CDR1 is SGHRS and CDR2 YFSETQ. This CDR3 region has 15 residues. The V end lost 4 bases, the J end lost 6 bases, and 18 bases lay between the germline ends. Here the CDR3 reads CASSDSGVGLDTQYF. The CDR3 DNA reads TGCGCCAGCAGCGATTCGGGGGTGGGCTTGGATACGCAGTATTTT.

This clone was counted between two and nine times. The rearrangement links TRBV21-1 to TRBJ2-7; the table gives TRBD1 as D, unverified against the DNA. TRBV21-1 is a pseudogene. This CDR3 has 16 amino acids. The CDR3 DNA reads TGTGCCAGCAGGAACCGATCCGGGACAGTCTCCTACGAGCAGTACTTC. This gives the protein CASRNRSGTVSYEQYF.

A word on this clone: The sample carries other DNA sequences with the same CDR3. The V gene is TRBV19, the J gene TRBJ1-4, with 8 bases fitting TRBD1. V gave up 5 bases and J gave up 5 bases; unmatched junction bases: 4. Germline assignment: CDR1 LNHDA and CDR2 SQIVND (reference sequence). The CDR3 sequence is 14 residues long. In nucleotides, the CDR3 is TGTGCCAGTAGTTCAACAGGGGGGAATGAAAAACTGTTTTTT. As protein: CASSSTGGNEKLFF.

V and J are TRBV2 and TRBJ1-5; no clear D gene. Germline V gene data show CDR1 as SNHLY and CDR2 as FYNNEI. The V end lost 4 bases, the J end lost 5 bases, and 9 bases lay between the germline ends. The CDR3 totals 13 residues. The DNA for the CDR3 is TGTGCCAGCAGTGTATCAGGTTATCAGCCCCAGCATTTT. Its translation: CASSVSGYQPQHF.

This chain joins TRBV6-1 and TRBJ2-5, with a possible D match to TRBD2 (6 bases). CDR1 and CDR2 (germline): MNHNS, SASEGT. Trimming took 0 bases from V and 5 from J, leaving 22 bases between them. The CDR3 length is 18 residues. The CDR3 spells CASSEAPAVAVLLETQYF. The CDR3 bases are TGTGCCAGCAGTGAAGCTCCGGCAGTAGCGGTCCTCCTGGAGACCCAGTACTTC.